This T cell receptor (beta chain) was profiled in a study of T cell responses to AZD1222 COVID-19 vaccine. Findings and limits, study-wide: Targets within unmutated variant regions were reportedly found for nearly half of spike-specific TCRs. Repertoires were obtained only post-peak T cell response. Regions 160-218 and 743-854 held dominance among vaccine-associated CD4 TCRs, which spanned spike. With two AZD1222 doses given, Spike-specific TCR breadth and depth both rose.

Of note for this clone: Its target is unknown.

The CDR3 is 14 residues long. The V end was cut by 2 bases, the J end by 7 bases, with 12 bases between. Germline-derived CDR1 and CDR2 are LGHDT and YNNKEL (reference sequence). Sequencing used immunoSEQ multiplex PCR; TCRdb keeps in-frame clones, though not all of them. This table has 150,000 to 200,000 clones, around 93% appearing once. This sample comprised peripheral blood, obtained on day 0 of AZD1222 vaccination. The chain carries TRBV3-1 (or the pseudogene TRBV3-2) and TRBJ1-5; no firm D call. The sequence came from an adult in good health. The DNA for the CDR3 is TGTGCCAGCAGCCAACGGTCAGCTTCACAGCCCCAGCATTTT. The encoded protein is CASSQRSASQPQHF.